This T cell receptor (beta chain) appears in the sequencing data of a study of Graves' ophthalmopathy and Graves' hyperthyroidism. Germline V gene sequence: CDR1 ENHRY, CDR2 SYGVKD. The length of the CDR3 is 13 residues. Trimming shortened V by 3 bases and J by 1 base, and 6 bases separated the two germline ends. PBMCs came from over 9.5 ml of fresh peripheral blood. Transcripts of RNA were the source for amplifying TCR beta CDR3 regions. Following a first-round RT-PCR that used HTBI primers, a second-round multiplex PCR was carried out. MiXCR was run by TCRdb on the multiplex PCR reads, yielding one entry per CDR3 protein. The sample lists 620,000 or so distinct CDR3 sequences; 20% to 25% were seen once.

The sample taken for sequencing was peripheral blood. The sequence came from a woman between 18 and 29 years old with stable Graves' hyperthyroidism. Some clones in this sample may be carry-over from other donors' samples. The chain couples TRBV10-3 to TRBJ1-1; no clear D. The CDR3 loop is CAISDSQNTEAFF. Written as DNA, the CDR3 is TGTGCCATCAGTGATTCCCAGAACACTGAAGCTTTCTTT.